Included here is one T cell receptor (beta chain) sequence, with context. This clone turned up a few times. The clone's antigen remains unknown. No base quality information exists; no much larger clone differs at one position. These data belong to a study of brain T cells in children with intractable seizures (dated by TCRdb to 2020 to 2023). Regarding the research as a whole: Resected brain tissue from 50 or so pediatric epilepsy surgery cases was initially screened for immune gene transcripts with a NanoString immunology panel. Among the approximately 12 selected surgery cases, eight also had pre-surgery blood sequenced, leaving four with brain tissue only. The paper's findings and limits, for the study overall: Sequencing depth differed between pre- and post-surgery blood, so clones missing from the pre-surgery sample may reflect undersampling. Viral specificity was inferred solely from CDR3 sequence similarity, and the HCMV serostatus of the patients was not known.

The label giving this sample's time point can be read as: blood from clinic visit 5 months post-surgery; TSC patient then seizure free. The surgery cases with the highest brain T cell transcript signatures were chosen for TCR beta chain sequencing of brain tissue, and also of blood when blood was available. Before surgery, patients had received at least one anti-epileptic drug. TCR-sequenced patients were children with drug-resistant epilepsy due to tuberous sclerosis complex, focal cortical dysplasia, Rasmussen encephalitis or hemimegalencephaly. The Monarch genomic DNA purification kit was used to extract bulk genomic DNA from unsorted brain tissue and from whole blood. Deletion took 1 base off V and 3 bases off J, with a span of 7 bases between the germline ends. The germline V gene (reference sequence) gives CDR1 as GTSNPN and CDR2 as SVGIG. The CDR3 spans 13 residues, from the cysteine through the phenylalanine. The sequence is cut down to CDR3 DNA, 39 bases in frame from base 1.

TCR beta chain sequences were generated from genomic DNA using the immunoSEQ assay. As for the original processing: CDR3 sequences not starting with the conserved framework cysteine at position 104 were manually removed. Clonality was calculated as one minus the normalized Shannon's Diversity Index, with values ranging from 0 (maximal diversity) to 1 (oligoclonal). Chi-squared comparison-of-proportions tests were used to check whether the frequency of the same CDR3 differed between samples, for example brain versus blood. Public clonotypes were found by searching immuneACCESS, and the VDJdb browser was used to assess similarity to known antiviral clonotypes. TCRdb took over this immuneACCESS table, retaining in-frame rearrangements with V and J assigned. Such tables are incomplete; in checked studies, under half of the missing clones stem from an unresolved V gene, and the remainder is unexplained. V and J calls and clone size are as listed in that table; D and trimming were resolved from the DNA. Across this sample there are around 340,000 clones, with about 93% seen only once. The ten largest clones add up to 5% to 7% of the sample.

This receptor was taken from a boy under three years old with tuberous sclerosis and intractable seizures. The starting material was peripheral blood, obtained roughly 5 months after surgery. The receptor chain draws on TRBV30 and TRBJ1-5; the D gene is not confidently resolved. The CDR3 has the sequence CAWSGRDNQPQHF. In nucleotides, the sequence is TGTGCCTGGAGTGGACGGGACAATCAGCCCCAGCATTTT.